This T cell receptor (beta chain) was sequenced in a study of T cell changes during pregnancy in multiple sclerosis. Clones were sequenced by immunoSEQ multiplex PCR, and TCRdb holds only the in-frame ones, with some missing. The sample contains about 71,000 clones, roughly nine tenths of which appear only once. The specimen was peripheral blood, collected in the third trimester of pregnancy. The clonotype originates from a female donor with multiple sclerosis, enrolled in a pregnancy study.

The CDR3 protein is CASRPGTSGSYEQYF. CDR3 nucleotides: TGTGCCAGCAGACCCGGGACTAGCGGTTCCTACGAGCAGTACTTC. V and J are TRBV28 and TRBJ2-7; 11 bases map to TRBD2. This CDR3 comprises 15 residues. Germline-derived CDR1 and CDR2 are MDHEN and SYDVKM. J was trimmed by 1 base and V by 6 bases; bases with no gene match: 5.